The text below deals with one T cell receptor (beta chain). The target antigen is unknown. The data originate from a study of shared clonotypes between healthy human individuals. General study results and limits: Compared with clonotypes that all four donors shared, non-shared clonotypes had lower generation probabilities.

The protocol was immunoSEQ multiplex PCR, while the TCRdb copy is restricted to in-frame clones and leaves out a portion. Of tens of thousands of clones listed, 62% were seen once; the top ten hold about 51%. The CDR3 covers 14 residues. V was pared by 3 bases and J by 2 bases, with 10 bases between. The germline CDR1 and CDR2 sequences are SGHRS and YFSETQ. This sequence joins TRBV5-1 and TRBJ2-3; D is possibly TRBD1 or TRBD2 (5 bases each). The clonotype originates from a young man in good health. The sequenced material came from memory CD8+ T cells sorted from blood. Subset indicated: CD45RO+ cells pooled with CCR7-negative TemRA cells. CDR3 bases: TGCGCCAGCAGCTCCCAGGGAGTCACAGATACGCAGTATTTT. Translation gives CASSSQGVTDTQYF.